This T cell receptor beta chain was recovered during a study of neurological immune-mediated disorders. TCRdb passed the 5' RACE reads through MiXCR, listing each CDR3 protein once. The sample shows 20,000 to 25,000 distinct CDR3 sequences, 5% to 7% of them seen only once. This clonotype was observed many times. The CDR3 totals 15 residues. V dropped 1 base and J dropped 3 bases, with 13 bases sitting between them. Germline V CDR1 and CDR2: SGHVS, FNYEAQ. The source material was CD8+ T cells from blood. The rearrangement uses TRBV7-6 and TRBJ2-7, with a weak D call TRBD1 (5 bases). The sequence came from a man aged 18 to 29 in good health. CDR3 protein: CASSLDAGLSYEQYF. CDR3 nucleotides: TGTGCCAGCAGCTTAGATGCAGGGTTGAGCTACGAGCAGTACTTC.